What follows are 15 T cell receptor beta chains derived from one specimen sequenced in a study of blood T cell repertoires in COVID-19. The method was immunoSEQ multiplex PCR; TCRdb's version includes in-frame clones alone and lacks a portion of them. The data show about 86,000 clones, approximately 80% seen once. Sequenced material: peripheral blood. Receptors originate from a woman of 80 years or more with active or convalescent COVID-19.

This clone was seen a few times. The chain is built from TRBV2 and TRBJ1-2; 9 nucleotides agree with TRBD1. This CDR3 is 14 amino acids long. J gave up 8 bases and V 8 bases, and 12 bases lay outside the gene matches. Germline-derived CDR1 and CDR2 are SNHLY and FYNNEI. The CDR3 coding sequence is TGTGCCAGCGGCTATGGACAGGGGATAGGCGGCTACACCTTC. Amino acid sequence: CASGYGQGIGGYTF.

The chain joins TRBV3-1 (or the pseudogene TRBV3-2) to TRBJ2-7; 7 bases agree with TRBD2. The CDR3 is made up of 15 amino acids. Germline values: CDR1 LGHDT, CDR2 YNNKEL (reference sequence). V shed 4 bases, J shed 0 bases, and the junction held 6 bases outside the gene matches. The DNA for the CDR3 is TGTGCCAGCAGCCCCGGGACGGGGGGCTCCTACGAGCAGTACTTC. It yields the protein CASSPGTGGSYEQYF.

V and J are TRBV10-3 and TRBJ2-2; 11 nucleotides align to TRBD2. Germline V lookup: CDR1 ENHRY, CDR2 SYGVKD. The CDR3 covers 17 residues. The junction had 3 bases not matched to a gene; V was cut back by 3 bases and J by 0 bases. The CDR3 spells CAISDPGLAANTGELFF. DNA for the CDR3: TGTGCCATCAGTGACCCGGGACTAGCGGCGAACACCGGGGAGCTGTTTTTT.

This chain connects TRBV4-1 to TRBJ2-4, with unresolved D. This CDR3 comprises 12 residues. The V and J ends lost 5 bases and 6 bases respectively, with 8 bases between them. Germline assignment: CDR1 MGHRA and CDR2 YSYEKL. In DNA form, the CDR3 reads TGCGCCAGCAGCAGCTCCGGAAACATTCAGTACTTC. It codes for CASSSSGNIQYF.

This sequence joins TRBV10-3 and TRBJ2-3; D gene ambiguous. This CDR3 region has 15 residues. Germline CDR1 ENHRY, CDR2 SYGVKD. The V end lost 6 bases, the J end lost 2 bases, and 15 bases lay between the germline ends. The CDR3 DNA reads TGTGCCATCAGCGCCACAGACCAGCACACAGATACGCAGTATTTT. Protein sequence: CAISATDQHTDTQYF.

This chain joins TRBV12-3 or TRBV12-4 and TRBJ2-2; a possible D gene is TRBD1 (6 bases). This CDR3 comprises 13 residues. V lost 8 bases and J 0 bases, leaving 7 bases between the germline ends. This chain's CDR3 is CASGQTNTGELFF. CDR3 in DNA: TGTGCCAGCGGACAGACGAACACCGGGGAGCTGTTTTTT.

The genes are TRBV4-2 and TRBJ2-1, with TRBD2 identical over 8 bases. The CDR3 covers 16 residues. Trimming removed 3 bases from V and 2 bases from J; junction bases left unmatched: 6. Germline assignment: CDR1 LGHNA and CDR2 YNFKEQ. CDR3 DNA sequence: TGTGCCAGCAGCCAGGGCATAGCGGGACCCTACAATGAGCAGTTCTTC. Its translation: CASSQGIAGPYNEQFF.

V and J are TRBV6-6 and TRBJ2-1; D is undetermined. CDR1 MNHNY and CDR2 SVGAGI come from the germline V gene (reference sequence). The V gene lost 6 bases and the J gene lost 8 bases, with 20 bases spanning the gap. This CDR3 has 15 residues. The chain's CDR3 is CASSELLVGLDEQFF. CDR3 DNA sequence: TGTGCCAGCAGCGAGCTCTTAGTTGGGCTCGATGAGCAGTTCTTC.

This clone turned up a few times. The chain has TRBV28 and TRBJ2-1; TRBD1 agrees at 9 bases. CDR1 MDHEN and CDR2 SYDVKM come from the germline V gene. The CDR3 contains 15 residues. V was clipped by 10 bases and J by 6 bases; unmatched bases: 13. The CDR3 sequence: CATTDWGQGANEQFF. CDR3 DNA: TGTGCCACAACTGATTGGGGACAGGGAGCCAATGAGCAGTTCTTC.

This clone was recorded many times. The V call is TRBV7-3, the J call TRBJ2-1, with D unclear. Germline lookup yields CDR1 SGHTA and CDR2 FQGTGA. Trimming took 1 base from V and 9 from J, leaving 10 bases between them. CDR3 length equals 13 residues. CDR3 sequence (DNA): TGTGCCAGCAGCTTAATGCCCCAGGCTGAGCAGTTCTTC. Translating it yields CASSLMPQAEQFF.

The V gene is TRBV21-1, the J gene TRBJ1-1. TRBV21-1 corresponds to a pseudogene. There are 14 residues in the CDR3. Here the CDR3 reads CASSKEAVNTEAFF. CDR3 bases: TGTGCCAGCAGCAAAGAGGCGGTGAACACTGAAGCTTTCTTT.

The J gene is TRBJ2-7, the V gene TRBV29-1; the match to TRBD1 covers 9 bases. The CDR3 has 15 amino acids. CDR1 is SQVTM, CDR2 ANQGSEA, per germline. The trim removed 4 bases at V and 1 base at J, leaving 8 bases unmatched. CDR3 bases: TGCAGCGTTGGTGCCACAGGGGGCGCATCCTACGAGCAGTACTTC. Its translation: CSVGATGGASYEQYF.

This sequence joins TRBV7-8 and TRBJ1-4; 9 nucleotides align to TRBD1. Losses at the gene ends were 0 bases for V and 13 bases for J; bases not matched to a gene: 15. The CDR3 is 17 amino acids. The V gene's germline CDR1 is SGHVS and CDR2 FQNEAQ. This CDR3 is CASSLAWDRATNSVLFF. As DNA, the CDR3 is TGTGCCAGCAGCTTAGCATGGGACAGGGCCACTAATTCAGTACTGTTTTTT.

The J gene is TRBJ2-2, the V gene TRBV19, with TRBD1 as a possible D gene (6 bases). The germline V and J ends were trimmed by 3 bases and 6 bases, with 8 bases remaining between them. This CDR3 region has 13 residues. Germline V gene data show CDR1 as LNHDA and CDR2 as SQIVND (reference sequence). CDR3 loop: CASSMGHPGELFF. Written as DNA, the CDR3 is TGTGCCAGTAGTATGGGACATCCCGGGGAGCTGTTTTTT.

This chain connects TRBV6-2 or TRBV6-3 to TRBJ2-1; 12 bases agree with TRBD2. Per the germline V gene, CDR1 is MNHEY and CDR2 is SVGEGT. V trimming: 4 bases; J trimming: 8 bases; junction bases outside the gene matches: 12. The length of the CDR3 is 17 residues. CDR3 in amino acids: CASSSPRTSGIGDEQFF. The CDR3 DNA sequence: TGTGCCAGCAGTTCTCCCCGGACTAGCGGGATAGGGGATGAGCAGTTCTTC.